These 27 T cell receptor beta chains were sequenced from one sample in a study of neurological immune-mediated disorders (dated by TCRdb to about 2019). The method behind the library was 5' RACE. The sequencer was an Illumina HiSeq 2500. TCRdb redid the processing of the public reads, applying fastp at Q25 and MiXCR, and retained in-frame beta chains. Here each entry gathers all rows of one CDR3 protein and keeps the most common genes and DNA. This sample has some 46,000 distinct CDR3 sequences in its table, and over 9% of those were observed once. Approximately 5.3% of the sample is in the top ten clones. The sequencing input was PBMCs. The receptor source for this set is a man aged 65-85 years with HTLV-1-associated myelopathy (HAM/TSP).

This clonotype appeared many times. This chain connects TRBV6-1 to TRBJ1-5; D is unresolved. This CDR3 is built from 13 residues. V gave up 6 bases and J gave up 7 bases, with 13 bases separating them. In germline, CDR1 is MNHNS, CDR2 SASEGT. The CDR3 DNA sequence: TGTGCCAGCAGCCGCCTCCTAGGGCAGCCCCAGCATTTT. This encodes CASSRLLGQPQHF.

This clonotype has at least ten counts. The CDR3 sequence is CSAQAPTSYEQYF. CDR3 in DNA: TGCAGTGCCCAGGCCCCCACCTCCTACGAGCAGTACTTC. The chain carries TRBV20-1 and TRBJ2-7; unclear D gene. Trimming took off 6 bases at V and 0 bases at J, with 12 bases between the two ends. The CDR3 extends over 13 amino acids. Per germline, CDR1 DFQATT and CDR2 SNEGSKA (reference sequence).

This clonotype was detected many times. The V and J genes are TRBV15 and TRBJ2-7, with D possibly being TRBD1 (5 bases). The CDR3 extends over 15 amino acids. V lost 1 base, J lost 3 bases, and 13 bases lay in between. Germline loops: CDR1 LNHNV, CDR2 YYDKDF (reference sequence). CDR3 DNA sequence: TGTGCCACCAGCAGAGTCCAGGGAATATACTACGAGCAGTACTTC. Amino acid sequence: CATSRVQGIYYEQYF.

CDR3: CASSSGRWEGEQFF. The CDR3 DNA is TGTGCCAGCAGCTCCGGGAGATGGGAGGGTGAGCAGTTCTTC. The chain has TRBV28 and TRBJ2-1; 7 bases match TRBD2. Looked up from germline, CDR1 is MDHEN and CDR2 is SYDVKM. The CDR3 loop spans 14 amino acids. With 6 bases clipped from V and 9 bases from J, the junction kept 11 bases outside the gene matches.

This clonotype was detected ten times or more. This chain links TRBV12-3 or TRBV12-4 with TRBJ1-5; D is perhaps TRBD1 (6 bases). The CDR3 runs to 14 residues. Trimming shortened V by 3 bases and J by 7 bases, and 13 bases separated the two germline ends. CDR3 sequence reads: CASSFGGAGQPQHF. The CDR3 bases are TGTGCCAGCAGTTTTGGGGGGGCGGGGCAGCCCCAGCATTTT.

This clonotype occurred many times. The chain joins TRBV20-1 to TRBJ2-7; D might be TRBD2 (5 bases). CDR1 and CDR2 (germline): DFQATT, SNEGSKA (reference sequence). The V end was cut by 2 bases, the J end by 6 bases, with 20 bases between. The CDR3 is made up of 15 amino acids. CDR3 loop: CSARKALGLDIEQYF. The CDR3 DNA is TGCAGTGCTAGAAAGGCGTTAGGACTCGACATCGAGCAGTACTTC.

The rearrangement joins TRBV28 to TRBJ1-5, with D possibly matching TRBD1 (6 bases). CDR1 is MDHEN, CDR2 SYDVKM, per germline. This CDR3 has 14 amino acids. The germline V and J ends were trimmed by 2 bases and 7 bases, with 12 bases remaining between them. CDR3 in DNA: TGTGCCAGCAGTTTACGGGGACACCTCCAGCCCCAGCATTTT. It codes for CASSLRGHLQPQHF.

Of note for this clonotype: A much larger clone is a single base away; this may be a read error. The CDR3 protein is CASSFLLSLDKNIQYF. The CDR3 nucleotides read TGTGCCAGCAGCTTCCTCCTTTCGCTAGACAAAAACATTCAGTACTTC. V gene TRBV7-8 combines with J gene TRBJ2-4; D call uncertain. The length of the CDR3 is 16 residues. Germline CDR1 reads SGHVS; CDR2 reads FQNEAQ. Trimming left V 3 bases short and J 3 bases short, with 15 bases between.

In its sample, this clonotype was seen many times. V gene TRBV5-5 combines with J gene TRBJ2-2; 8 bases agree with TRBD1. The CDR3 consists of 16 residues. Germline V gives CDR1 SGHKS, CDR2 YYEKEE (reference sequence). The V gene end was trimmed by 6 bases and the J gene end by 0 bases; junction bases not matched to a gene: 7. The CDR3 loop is CASTWGQVTNTGELFF. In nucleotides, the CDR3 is TGTGCCAGCACCTGGGGACAGGTGACGAACACCGGGGAGCTGTTTTTT.

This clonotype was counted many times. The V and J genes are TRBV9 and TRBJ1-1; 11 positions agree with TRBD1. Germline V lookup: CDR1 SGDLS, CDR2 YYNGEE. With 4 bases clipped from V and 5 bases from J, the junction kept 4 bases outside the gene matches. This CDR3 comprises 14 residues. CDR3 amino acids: CASSPWDRGTEAFF. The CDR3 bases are TGTGCCAGCAGCCCTTGGGACAGGGGGACTGAAGCTTTCTTT.

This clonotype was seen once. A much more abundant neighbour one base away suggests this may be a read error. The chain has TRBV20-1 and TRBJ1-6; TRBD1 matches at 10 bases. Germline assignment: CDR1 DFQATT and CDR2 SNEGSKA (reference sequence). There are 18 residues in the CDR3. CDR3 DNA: TGCAGAGCTAGACTTGGGACAGGGGTAGGGTGGTTTAATTCACCCCTCCACTTT. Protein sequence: CRARLGTGVGWFNSPLHF.

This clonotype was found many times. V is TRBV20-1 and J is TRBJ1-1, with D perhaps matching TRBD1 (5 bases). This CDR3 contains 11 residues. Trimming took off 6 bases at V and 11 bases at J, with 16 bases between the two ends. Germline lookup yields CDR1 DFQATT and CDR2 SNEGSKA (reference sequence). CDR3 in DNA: TGCAGTGCCCGAGAGGGGCGAACCGCTTTCTTT. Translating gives CSAREGRTAFF.

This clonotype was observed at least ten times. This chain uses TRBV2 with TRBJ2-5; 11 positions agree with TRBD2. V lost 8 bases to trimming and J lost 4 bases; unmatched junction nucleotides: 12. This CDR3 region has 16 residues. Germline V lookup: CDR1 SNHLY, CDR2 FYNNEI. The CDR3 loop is CASLRWVLAGGETQYF. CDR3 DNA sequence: TGTGCCAGCCTGCGGTGGGTTCTAGCGGGAGGAGAGACCCAGTACTTC.

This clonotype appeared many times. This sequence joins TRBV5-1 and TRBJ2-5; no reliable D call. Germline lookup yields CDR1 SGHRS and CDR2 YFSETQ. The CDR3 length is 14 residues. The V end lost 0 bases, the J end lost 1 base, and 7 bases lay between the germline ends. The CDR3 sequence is CASSLGLLQETQYF. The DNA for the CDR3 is TGCGCCAGCAGCTTGGGACTTCTCCAAGAGACCCAGTACTTC. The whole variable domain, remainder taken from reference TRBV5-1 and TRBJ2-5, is KAGVTQTPRYLIKTRGQQVTLSCSPISGHRSVSWYQQTPGQGLQFLFEYFSETQRNKGNFPGRFSGRQFSNSRSEMNVSTLELGDSALYLCASSLGLLQETQYFGPGTRLLVL.

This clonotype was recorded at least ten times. This CDR3 reads CSARETNLLNEQFF. The CDR3 DNA sequence: TGCAGTGCTAGAGAGACAAATCTCCTCAATGAGCAGTTCTTC. The chain recombines TRBV20-1 with TRBJ2-1; D not resolved. Trimming removed 0 bases at V and 6 bases at J, with 12 bases between. The CDR3 is made up of 14 amino acids. Germline V CDR1 and CDR2: DFQATT, SNEGSKA (reference sequence).

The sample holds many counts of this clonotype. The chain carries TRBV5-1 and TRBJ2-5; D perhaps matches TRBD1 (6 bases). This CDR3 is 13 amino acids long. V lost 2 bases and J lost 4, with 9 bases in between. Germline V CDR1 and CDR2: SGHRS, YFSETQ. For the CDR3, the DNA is TGCGCCAGCAGCTTTGGGGGCGCAGAGACCCAGTACTTC. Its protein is CASSFGGAETQYF. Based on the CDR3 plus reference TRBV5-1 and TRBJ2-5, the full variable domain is KAGVTQTPRYLIKTRGQQVTLSCSPISGHRSVSWYQQTPGQGLQFLFEYFSETQRNKGNFPGRFSGRQFSNSRSEMNVSTLELGDSALYLCASSFGGAETQYFGPGTRLLVL.

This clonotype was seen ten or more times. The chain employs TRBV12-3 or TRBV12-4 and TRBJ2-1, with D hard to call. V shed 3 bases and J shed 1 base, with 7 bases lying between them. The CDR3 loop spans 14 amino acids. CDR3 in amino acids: CASSFLGSYNEQFF. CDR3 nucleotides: TGTGCCAGCAGTTTTTTAGGGTCCTACAATGAGCAGTTCTTC.

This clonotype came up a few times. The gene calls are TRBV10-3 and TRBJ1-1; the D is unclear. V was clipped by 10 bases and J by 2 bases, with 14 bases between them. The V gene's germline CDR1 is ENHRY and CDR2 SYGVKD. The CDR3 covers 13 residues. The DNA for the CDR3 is TGTGCCACCTCCCGGACGGGTAACACTGAAGCTTTCTTT. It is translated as CATSRTGNTEAFF.

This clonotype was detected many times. DNA of the CDR3: TGTGCCAGCAGCACAACCGGGACAGGGGTTTCTCAAGGCACGCAGTATTTT. Translating it yields CASSTTGTGVSQGTQYF. The J gene is TRBJ2-3, the V gene TRBV7-3; TRBD1 matches at 10 bases. V gave up 5 bases and J gave up 9 bases; unmatched junction bases: 17. Looked up from germline, CDR1 is SGHTA and CDR2 is FQGTGA. The CDR3 length is 17 residues.

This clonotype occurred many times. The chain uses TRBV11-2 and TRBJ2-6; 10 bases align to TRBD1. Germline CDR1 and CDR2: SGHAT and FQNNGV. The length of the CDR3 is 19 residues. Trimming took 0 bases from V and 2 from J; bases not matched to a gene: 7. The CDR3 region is CASSLDGTGVRAGANVLTF. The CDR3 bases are TGTGCCAGCAGCTTAGATGGGACAGGGGTAAGGGCTGGGGCCAACGTCCTGACTTTC.

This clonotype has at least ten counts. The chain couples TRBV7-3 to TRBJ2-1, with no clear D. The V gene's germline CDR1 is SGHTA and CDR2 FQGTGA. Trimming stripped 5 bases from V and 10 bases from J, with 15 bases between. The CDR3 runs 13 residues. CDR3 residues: CASSQAPLKEQFF. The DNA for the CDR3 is TGTGCCAGCAGCCAGGCACCCCTCAAAGAGCAGTTCTTC.

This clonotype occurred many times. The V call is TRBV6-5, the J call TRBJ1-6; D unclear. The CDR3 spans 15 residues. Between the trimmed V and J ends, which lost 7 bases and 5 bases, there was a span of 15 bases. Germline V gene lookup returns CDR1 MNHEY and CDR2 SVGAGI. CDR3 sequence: CASTVAATNNSPLHF. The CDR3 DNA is TGTGCCAGCACCGTGGCCGCGACAAATAATTCACCCCTCCACTTT.

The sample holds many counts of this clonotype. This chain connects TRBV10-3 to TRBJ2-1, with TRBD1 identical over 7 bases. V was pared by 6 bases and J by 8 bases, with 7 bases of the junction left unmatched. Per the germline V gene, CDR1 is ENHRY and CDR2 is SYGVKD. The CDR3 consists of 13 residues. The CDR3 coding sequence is TGTGCCATCAGCCAATACCAGGGGGATGAGCAGTTCTTC. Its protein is CAISQYQGDEQFF.

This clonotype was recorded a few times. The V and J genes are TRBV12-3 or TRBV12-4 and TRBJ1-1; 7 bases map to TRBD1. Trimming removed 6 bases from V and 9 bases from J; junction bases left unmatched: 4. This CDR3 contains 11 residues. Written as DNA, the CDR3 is TGTGCCAGCAGCATGACAGGGAAAGCTTTCTTT. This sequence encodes CASSMTGKAFF.

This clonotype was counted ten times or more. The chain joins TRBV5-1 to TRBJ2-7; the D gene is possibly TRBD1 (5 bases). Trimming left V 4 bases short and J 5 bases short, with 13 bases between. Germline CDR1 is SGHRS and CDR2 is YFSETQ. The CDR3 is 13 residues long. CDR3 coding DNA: TGCGCCAGCAGCAGGGCAACAGGACACGAGCAGTACTTC. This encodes CASSRATGHEQYF.

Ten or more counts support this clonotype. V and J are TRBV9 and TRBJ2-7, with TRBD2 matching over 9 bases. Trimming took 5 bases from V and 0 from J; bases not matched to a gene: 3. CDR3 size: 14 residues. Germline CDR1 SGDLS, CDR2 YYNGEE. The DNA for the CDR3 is TGTGCCAGCAGTCTAGCGGGATACTCCTACGAGCAGTACTTC. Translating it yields CASSLAGYSYEQYF.

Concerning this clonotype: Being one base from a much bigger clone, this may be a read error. CDR3 in DNA: TGTGCCAGCAGCTCCCTGGACGGTCGCTGTGGCTACACCTTC. It is translated as CASSSLDGRCGYTF. The J gene is TRBJ1-2, the V gene TRBV7-2; D is unclear. In germline, CDR1 is SGHTA, CDR2 FQGNSA. Trimming stripped 4 bases from V and 7 bases from J, with 16 bases between. This CDR3 spans 14 amino acids.